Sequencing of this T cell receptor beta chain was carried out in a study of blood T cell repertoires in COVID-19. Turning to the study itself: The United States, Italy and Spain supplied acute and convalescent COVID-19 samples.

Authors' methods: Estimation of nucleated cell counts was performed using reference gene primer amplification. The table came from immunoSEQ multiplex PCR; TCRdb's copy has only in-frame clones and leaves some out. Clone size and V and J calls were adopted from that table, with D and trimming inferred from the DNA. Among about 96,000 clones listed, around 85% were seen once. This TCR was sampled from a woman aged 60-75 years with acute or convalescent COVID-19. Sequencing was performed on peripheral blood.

The CDR3 DNA is TGTGCCATCAGGCAAACAAAACAGGGAGCTGGCACTGAAGCTTTCTTT. The encoded protein is CAIRQTKQGAGTEAFF. This chain connects TRBV10-3 to TRBJ1-1; D is perhaps TRBD1 (6 bases). Trimming left V 6 bases short and J 4 bases short, with 21 bases between. CDR1 ENHRY and CDR2 SYGVKD come from the germline V gene. This CDR3 spans 16 amino acids.